This T cell receptor (beta chain) emerged from a study of T cell repertoires in ileal Crohn's disease. The protocol was immunoSEQ multiplex PCR, while the TCRdb copy is restricted to in-frame clones and leaves out a portion. This table has about 1,900 clones, around four fifths appearing once. This clone has a single count. As for time point: neoterminal ileum biopsy at postoperative endoscopy, about 6 months after surgery. The CDR3 runs to 13 residues. Looked up from germline, CDR1 is LNHDA and CDR2 is SQIVND (reference sequence). V dropped 7 bases and J dropped 3 bases, with 12 bases sitting between them.

The specimen sequenced was ileal tissue. The sequence came from an adult with Crohn's disease. The chain has TRBV19 and TRBJ1-2, with a weak D call TRBD1 (5 bases). DNA of the CDR3: TGTGCCAGTACCTGGGGGGGTGACTATGGCTACACCTTC. Translated, it gives CASTWGGDYGYTF.